Below, 9 T cell receptor beta chains from the same sample are listed, as sequenced in a study of a mutant IDH1 vaccine in newly diagnosed glioma. The time point was: week 47, end of study. The study gave 300 ug of mutant IDH1 20-mer peptide per vaccine dose, with topical imiquimod. These TCRs' antigens remain unknown. Libraries were prepared by immunoSEQ multiplex PCR; TCRdb keeps only in-frame clonotypes and omits some of them. Among fewer than 95,000 clones listed, roughly 77% were seen once. The sample consisted of PBMCs, taken from a glioma patient whose treatment included an IDH1 peptide vaccine. The receptors were gathered from a man in his forties or fifties with glioma.

The rearrangement uses TRBV10-3 and TRBJ1-1, with TRBD1 matching 8 bases. Germline V CDR1 and CDR2: ENHRY, SYGVKD. The V segment lost 4 bases and the J segment 3 bases; nucleotides outside the gene matches: 1. This CDR3 is built from 13 residues. CDR3 bases: TGTGCCATCAGTGTGACAGGGGACACTGAAGCTTTCTTT. This sequence encodes CAISVTGDTEAFF.

This chain's CDR3 is CASSWSGGGEQFF. The CDR3 DNA reads as TGCGCCAGCAGCTGGAGCGGGGGCGGAGAGCAGTTCTTC. The rearrangement joins TRBV5-1 to TRBJ2-1; 8 nucleotides align to TRBD2. V dropped 3 bases and J dropped 10; count of bases not matched to a gene: 6. The CDR3 is 13 amino acids. The germline V gene encodes CDR1 SGHRS and CDR2 YFSETQ.

V gene TRBV6-5 combines with J gene TRBJ1-2; D unresolved. The ends were cut back, 5 bases at V and 8 bases at J, with 15 bases in the middle. Germline loops: CDR1 MNHEY, CDR2 SVGAGI. The CDR3 consists of 13 residues. The CDR3 coding sequence is TGTGCCAGCAGTGAAGCGGGGAGTTGGGGCTACACCTTC. This gives the protein CASSEAGSWGYTF.

The rearrangement joins TRBV13 to TRBJ2-7; 8 bases line up with TRBD1. Looked up from germline, CDR1 is PRHDT and CDR2 is FYEKMQ (reference sequence). The CDR3 sequence is 15 residues long. The J segment lost 3 bases and the V segment lost 0 bases, leaving 4 bases of the junction unmatched. CDR3 coding DNA: TGTGCCAGCAGCTTAGGCGGACAGGGATTCTACGAGCAGTACTTC. Translation gives CASSLGGQGFYEQYF.

This clone was observed a handful of times. The J gene is TRBJ2-3, the V gene TRBV19, with D perhaps matching TRBD1 or TRBD2 (5 bases each). Germline assignment: CDR1 LNHDA and CDR2 SQIVND (reference sequence). CDR3 length equals 15 residues. Trimming shortened V by 4 bases and J by 3 bases, and 14 bases separated the two germline ends. CDR3 loop: CASSKGAPGTDTQYF. The CDR3 coding sequence is TGTGCCAGTAGTAAGGGAGCGCCAGGGACAGATACGCAGTATTTT.

The chain recombines TRBV7-9 with TRBJ2-4; the match to TRBD1 covers 8 bases. V lost 4 bases to trimming and J lost 4 bases; unmatched junction nucleotides: 9. Germline CDR1 and CDR2: SEHNR and FQNEAQ (reference sequence). CDR3 size: 16 residues. The DNA for the CDR3 is TGTGCCAGCAGCTCTGTGACAGGGGAGAAGAAAAACATTCAGTACTTC. Its protein is CASSSVTGEKKNIQYF.

The chain employs TRBV28 and TRBJ2-7, with 9 positions matching TRBD1. The CDR3 spans 13 residues. Germline V gives CDR1 MDHEN, CDR2 SYDVKM. V lost 4 bases and J lost 6; bases outside the gene matches: 4. The CDR3 spells CASSSPDRGEQYF. In DNA, the CDR3 is TGTGCCAGCAGTTCACCGGACAGGGGCGAGCAGTACTTC.

J is TRBJ2-7 and V is TRBV7-2; either TRBD1 or TRBD2 may supply D (5 bases each). There are 11 residues in the CDR3. CDR1 is SGHTA and CDR2 is FQGNSA in the germline V gene. Deletions cut 6 bases from V and 6 bases from J, with 9 bases between. The CDR3 is CASRTGGEQYF. CDR3 DNA: TGTGCCAGCAGGACTGGGGGCGAGCAGTACTTC. The full variable domain, with the rest looked up from reference TRBV7-2 and TRBJ2-7, is GAGVSQSPSNKVTEKGKDVELRCDPISGHTALYWYRQSLGQGLEFLIYFQGNSAPDKSGLPSDRFSAERTGGSVSTLTIQRTQQEDSAVYLCASRTGGEQYFGPGTRLTVT.

This sequence joins TRBV5-1 and TRBJ2-3; no definite D call. V was cut by 1 base and J by 1 base, with 10 bases left in between. CDR1 and CDR2 from the germline V gene are SGHRS and YFSETQ. This CDR3 is built from 15 residues. This chain's CDR3 is CASSLRGLGTDTQYF. CDR3 coding DNA: TGCGCCAGCAGCTTGCGTGGTCTGGGCACAGATACGCAGTATTTT.